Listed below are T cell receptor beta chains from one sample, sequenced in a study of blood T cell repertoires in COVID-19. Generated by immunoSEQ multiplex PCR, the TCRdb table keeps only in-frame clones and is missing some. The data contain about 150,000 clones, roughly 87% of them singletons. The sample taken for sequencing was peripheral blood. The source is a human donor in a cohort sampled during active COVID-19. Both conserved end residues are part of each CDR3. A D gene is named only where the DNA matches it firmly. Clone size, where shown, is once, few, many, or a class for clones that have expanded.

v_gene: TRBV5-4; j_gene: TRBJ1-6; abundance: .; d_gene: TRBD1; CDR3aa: CASSQGAGNSPLHF; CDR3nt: TGTGCCAGCTCTCAGGGGGCTGGGAATTCACCCCTCCACTTT
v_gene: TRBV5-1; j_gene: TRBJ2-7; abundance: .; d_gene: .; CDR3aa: CASSLGGPISSYEQYF; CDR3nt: TGCGCCAGCAGCTTGGGTGGGCCCATAAGCTCCTACGAGCAGTACTTC
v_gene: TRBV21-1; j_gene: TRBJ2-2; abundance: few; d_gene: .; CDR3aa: CASSKGQGATGELFF; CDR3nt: TGTGCCAGCAGCAAAGGACAGGGGGCGACCGGGGAGCTGTTTTTT
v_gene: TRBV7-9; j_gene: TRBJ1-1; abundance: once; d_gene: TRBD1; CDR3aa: CASSSRTGLNTEAFF; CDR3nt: TGTGCCAGCAGCTCGCGGACAGGGCTCAACACTGAAGCTTTCTTT
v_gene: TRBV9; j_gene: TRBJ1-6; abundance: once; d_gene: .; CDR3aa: CASSVDSSYNSPLHF; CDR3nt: TGTGCCAGCAGCGTAGACAGTTCCTATAATTCACCCCTCCACTTT
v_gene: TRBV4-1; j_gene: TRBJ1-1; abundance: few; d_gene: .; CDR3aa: CASSQLRGFGGRGTEAFF; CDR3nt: TGCGCCAGCAGCCAACTGAGGGGGTTCGGGGGGCGCGGGACTGAAGCTTTCTTT
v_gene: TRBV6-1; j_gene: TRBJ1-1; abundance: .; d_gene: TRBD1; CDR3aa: CASSDPGQGNTEAFF; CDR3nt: TGTGCCAGCAGTGATCCGGGACAGGGCAACACTGAAGCTTTCTTT
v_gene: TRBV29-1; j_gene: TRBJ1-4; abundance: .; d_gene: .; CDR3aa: CSVVTFNEKLFF; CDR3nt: TGCAGCGTTGTGACTTTTAATGAAAAACTGTTTTTT
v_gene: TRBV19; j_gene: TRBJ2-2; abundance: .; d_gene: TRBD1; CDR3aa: CATRDRGNTGELFF; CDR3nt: TGTGCCACGAGGGACAGGGGGAACACCGGGGAGCTGTTTTTT
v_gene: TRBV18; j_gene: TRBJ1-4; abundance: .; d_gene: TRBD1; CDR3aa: CASSSLAGTGDEKLFF; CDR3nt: TGTGCCAGCTCGTCCCTCGCCGGGACAGGTGATGAAAAACTGTTTTTT
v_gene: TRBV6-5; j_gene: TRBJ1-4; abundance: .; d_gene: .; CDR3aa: CASTPSVATNEKLFF; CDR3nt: TGTGCCAGCACACCATCAGTTGCAACTAATGAAAAACTGTTTTTT
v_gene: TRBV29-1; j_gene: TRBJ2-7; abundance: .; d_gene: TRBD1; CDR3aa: CSVGTGGEQYF; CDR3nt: TGCAGCGTGGGGACAGGGGGCGAGCAGTACTTC
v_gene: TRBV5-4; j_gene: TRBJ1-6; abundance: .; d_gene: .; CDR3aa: CASSPSTNTGSPLHF; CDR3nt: TGTGCCAGCAGTCCCTCGACGAACACCGGGTCACCCCTCCACTTT
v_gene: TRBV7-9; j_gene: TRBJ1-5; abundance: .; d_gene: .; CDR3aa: CASSLNEQPQHF; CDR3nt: TGTGCCAGCAGCTTAAATGAGCAGCCCCAGCATTTT
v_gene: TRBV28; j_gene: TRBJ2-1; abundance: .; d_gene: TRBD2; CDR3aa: CASSSSIAGVGYNEQFF; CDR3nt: TGTGCCAGCAGCTCCTCAATAGCGGGAGTGGGATACAATGAGCAGTTCTTC
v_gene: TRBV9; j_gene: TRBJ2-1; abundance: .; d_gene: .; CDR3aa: CASSVGGASYNEQFF; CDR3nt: TGTGCCAGCAGCGTGGGGGGAGCTTCCTACAATGAGCAGTTCTTC
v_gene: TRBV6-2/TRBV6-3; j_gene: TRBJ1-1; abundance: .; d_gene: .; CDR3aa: CASSYGRLGGDMNTEAFF; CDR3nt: TGTGCCAGCAGTTACGGTCGGCTCGGCGGGGATATGAACACTGAAGCTTTCTTT
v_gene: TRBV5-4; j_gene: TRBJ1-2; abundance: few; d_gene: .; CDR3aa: CASSPGGADYGYTF; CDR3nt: TGTGCCAGCAGCCCGGGAGGTGCGGACTATGGCTACACCTTC
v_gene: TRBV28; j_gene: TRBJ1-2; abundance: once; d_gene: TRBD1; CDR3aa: CAITGGYGYTF; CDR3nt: TGTGCCATCACAGGGGGCTATGGCTACACCTTC
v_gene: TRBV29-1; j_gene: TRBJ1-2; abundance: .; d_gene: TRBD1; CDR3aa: CSARTGDNYGYTF; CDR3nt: TGCAGCGCCCGGACAGGGGATAACTATGGCTACACCTTC
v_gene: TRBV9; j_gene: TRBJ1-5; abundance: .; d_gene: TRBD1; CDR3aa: CASSVGTGVNQPQHF; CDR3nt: TGTGCCAGCAGCGTAGGAACAGGGGTTAATCAGCCCCAGCATTTT
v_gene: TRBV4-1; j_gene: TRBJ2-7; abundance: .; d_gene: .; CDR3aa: CASSQGAGVDEQYF; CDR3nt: TGCGCCAGCAGCCAAGGAGCTGGTGTGGACGAGCAGTACTTC
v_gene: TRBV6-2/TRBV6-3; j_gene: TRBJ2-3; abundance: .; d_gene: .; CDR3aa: CASSLRGGFADTQYF; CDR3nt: TGTGCCAGCAGTTTGAGGGGGGGCTTCGCAGATACGCAGTATTTT
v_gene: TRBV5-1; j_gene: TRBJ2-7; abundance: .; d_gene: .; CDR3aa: CASSLEGGDSDEQYF; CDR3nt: TGCGCCAGCAGCTTGGAGGGAGGCGACTCGGACGAGCAGTACTTC
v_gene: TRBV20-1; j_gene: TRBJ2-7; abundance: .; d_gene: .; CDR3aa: CSAHRNYEQYF; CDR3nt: TGCAGTGCTCACAGAAACTACGAGCAGTACTTC
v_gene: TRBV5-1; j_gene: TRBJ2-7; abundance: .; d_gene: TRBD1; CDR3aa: CASSISGTGPEQYF; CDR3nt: TGCGCCAGCAGCATCTCCGGGACAGGGCCCGAGCAGTACTTC
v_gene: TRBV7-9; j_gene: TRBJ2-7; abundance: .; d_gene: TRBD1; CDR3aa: CASSSTGTGDYEQYF; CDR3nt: TGTGCCAGCAGCTCTACCGGGACAGGTGACTACGAGCAGTACTTC
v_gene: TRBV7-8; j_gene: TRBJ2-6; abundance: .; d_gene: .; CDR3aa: CASSFRGLSGANVLTF; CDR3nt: TGTGCCAGCAGCTTTAGAGGGCTCTCTGGGGCCAACGTCCTGACTTTC
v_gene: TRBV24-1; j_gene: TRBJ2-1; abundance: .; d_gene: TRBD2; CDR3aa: CATSDPGLAGEQFF; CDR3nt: TGTGCCACCAGTGACCCGGGACTAGCTGGTGAGCAGTTCTTC
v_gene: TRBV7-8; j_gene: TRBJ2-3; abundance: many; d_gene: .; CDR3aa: CASSPRGRTDTQYF; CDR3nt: TGTGCCAGCAGCCCTAGAGGGAGGACAGATACGCAGTATTTT
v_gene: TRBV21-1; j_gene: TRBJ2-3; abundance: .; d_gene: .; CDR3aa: CASNPPGLAGPPTPGTQYF; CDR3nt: TGTGCCAGCAACCCCCCGGGACTAGCGGGTCCGCCCACGCCCGGGACGCAGTATTTT
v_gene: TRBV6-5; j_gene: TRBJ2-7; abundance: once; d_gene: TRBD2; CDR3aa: CASSRTSGKYEQYF; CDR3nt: TGTGCCAGCAGTCGGACTAGCGGGAAGTACGAGCAGTACTTC
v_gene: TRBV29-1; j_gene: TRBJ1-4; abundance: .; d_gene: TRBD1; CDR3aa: CSVVIQGVVEKLFF; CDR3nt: TGCAGCGTTGTCATACAGGGGGTCGTGGAAAAACTGTTTTTT
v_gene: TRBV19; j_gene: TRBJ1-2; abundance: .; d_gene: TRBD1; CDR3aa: CASSMSPGQGADYGYTF; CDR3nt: TGTGCCAGTAGTATGAGCCCGGGACAGGGGGCCGACTATGGCTACACCTTC
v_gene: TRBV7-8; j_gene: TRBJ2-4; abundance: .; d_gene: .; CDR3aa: CASSLGAEGNIQYF; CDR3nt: TGTGCCAGCAGCTTAGGAGCCGAGGGAAACATTCAGTACTTC
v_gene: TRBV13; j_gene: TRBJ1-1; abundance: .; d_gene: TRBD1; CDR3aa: CASRQIQRGRLSEAFF; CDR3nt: TGTGCCAGCAGACAAATCCAGAGGGGGCGCCTGTCTGAAGCTTTCTTT
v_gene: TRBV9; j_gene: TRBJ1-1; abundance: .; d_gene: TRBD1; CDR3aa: CASSPGTAEAFF; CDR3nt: TGTGCCAGCAGCCCCGGGACAGCGGAAGCTTTCTTT
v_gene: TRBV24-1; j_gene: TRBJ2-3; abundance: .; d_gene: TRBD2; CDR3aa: CATSGGLAGADTQYF; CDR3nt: TGTGCCACCAGTGGGGGACTAGCGGGGGCAGATACGCAGTATTTT
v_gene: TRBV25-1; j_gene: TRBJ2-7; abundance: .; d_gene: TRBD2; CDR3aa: CASSEYGLAGIRQYF; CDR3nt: TGTGCCAGCAGTGAATACGGACTAGCGGGAATACGTCAGTACTTC
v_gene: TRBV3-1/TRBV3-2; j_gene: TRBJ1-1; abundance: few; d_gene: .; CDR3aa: CASSQVFRRGPTEAFF; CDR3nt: TGTGCCAGCAGCCAAGTTTTCCGAAGGGGTCCCACTGAAGCTTTCTTT
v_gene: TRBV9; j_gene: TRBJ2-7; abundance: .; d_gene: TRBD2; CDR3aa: CASSPHEPSGGFEQYF; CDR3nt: TGTGCCAGCAGCCCCCATGAGCCTAGCGGGGGGTTCGAGCAGTACTTC
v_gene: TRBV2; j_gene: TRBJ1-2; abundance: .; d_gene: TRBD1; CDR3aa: CASSGQGVANYGYTF; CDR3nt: TGTGCCAGCAGTGGACAGGGGGTGGCTAACTATGGCTACACCTTC